Following are 9 T cell receptor beta chains from one sample sequenced in a study of blood T cell repertoires in COVID-19. TCRdb keeps only in-frame clones here, not all; method: immunoSEQ multiplex PCR. Of about 94,000 clones in the sample, about 80% are singletons; the top ten hold 19%. The sequenced sample consisted of peripheral blood. The source of these receptors is a woman older than 75 with acute or convalescent COVID-19.

The chain is built from TRBV6-5 and TRBJ1-3; TRBD1 aligns across 9 bases. Germline CDR1 MNHEY, CDR2 SVGAGI. Germline trimming cut 11 bases from V and 2 bases from J; bases unmatched to any gene: 4. CDR3 length equals 13 residues. CDR3 amino acids: CAGRQGAGNTIYF. The DNA of the CDR3 is TGTGCCGGAAGACAGGGGGCTGGAAACACCATATATTTT.

This rearrangement joins TRBV19 to TRBJ2-7, with 7 bases fitting TRBD2. The CDR3 covers 17 residues. From germline, CDR1 is LNHDA and CDR2 SQIVND (reference sequence). After removal of 6 bases from V and 2 bases from J, the junction contained 16 bases not matched to a gene. The CDR3 spells CASSRSGIYRETYEQYF. The CDR3 DNA reads TGTGCCAGTAGCCGCAGCGGGATTTACCGTGAGACCTACGAGCAGTACTTC.

This chain joins TRBV15 and TRBJ2-2; D possibly corresponds to TRBD1 (5 bases). CDR3 length: 15 residues. The V end was cut by 1 base, the J end by 7 bases, with 13 bases between. Germline V gene lookup returns CDR1 LNHNV and CDR2 YYDKDF (reference sequence). The CDR3 DNA is TGTGCCACCAGCAGAGTGGGGCCTCGTTACGGGGAGCTGTTTTTT. Protein: CATSRVGPRYGELFF.

V gene TRBV5-1 combines with J gene TRBJ2-2; TRBD1 matches 8 bases. Per the germline V gene, CDR1 is SGHRS and CDR2 is YFSETQ. With 4 bases clipped from V and 4 bases from J, the junction kept 6 bases outside the gene matches. CDR3 length: 15 residues. The CDR3: CASSPDRAGTGELFF. In DNA form, the CDR3 reads TGCGCCAGCAGCCCGGACAGGGCGGGCACCGGGGAGCTGTTTTTT.

This clone was seen just once. The chain recombines TRBV12-5 with TRBJ2-7, with D possibly TRBD2 on 5 matching bases. The V end was cut by 7 bases, the J end by 4 bases, with 8 bases between. The CDR3 contains 11 residues. Per germline, CDR1 LGHNT and CDR2 FRNRAP. This CDR3 reads CASASRYEQYF. The CDR3, as DNA: TGTGCTAGTGCTAGCAGGTACGAGCAGTACTTC.

The CDR3 DNA is TGTGCCAGCAGCTTGGGACAGGACTACTATGGCTACACCTTC. Protein: CASSLGQDYYGYTF. The chain links TRBV5-4 to TRBJ1-2, with D possibly matching TRBD1 (6 bases). The V end lost 0 bases, the J end lost 3 bases, and 9 bases lay between the germline ends. CDR3 length: 14 residues. Germline CDR1 SGHNT, CDR2 YYREEE (reference sequence).

This chain links TRBV19 with TRBJ2-3; 11 nucleotides match TRBD2. Germline V gives CDR1 LNHDA, CDR2 SQIVND (reference sequence). The CDR3 loop spans 16 amino acids. The trim removed 9 bases at V and 2 bases at J, leaving 10 bases unmatched. CDR3 in DNA: TGTGCCAGCAAAGCCGCGGGACTAGCGGTCACAGATACGCAGTATTTT. Amino acid sequence: CASKAAGLAVTDTQYF.

The rearrangement joins TRBV7-9 to TRBJ2-7; D may be TRBD1 (5 bases). In germline, CDR1 is SEHNR, CDR2 FQNEAQ (reference sequence). This CDR3 has 14 residues. The V end was cut by 7 bases, the J end by 0 bases, with 13 bases between. CDR3 sequence reads: CASNQTTGSYEQYF. The CDR3 DNA reads as TGTGCCAGCAACCAAACAACAGGCTCCTACGAGCAGTACTTC. The full variable domain, completed using reference TRBV7-9 and TRBJ2-7, is DTGVSQNPRHKITKRGQNVTFRCDPISEHNRLYWYRQTLGQGPEFLTYFQNEAQLEKSRLLSDRFSAERPKGSFSTLEIQRTEQGDSAMYLCASNQTTGSYEQYFGPGTRLTVT.

The chain is built from TRBV30 and TRBJ2-2, with 12 bases aligning to TRBD2. In germline, CDR1 is GTSNPN, CDR2 SVGIG (reference sequence). Trimming at V came to 4 bases and at J to 4 bases, leaving 10 bases not matched to a gene. This CDR3 is built from 17 residues. This chain's CDR3 is CAWTPTSGRMGTGELFF. The CDR3 DNA is TGTGCCTGGACCCCCACTAGCGGGAGGATGGGCACCGGGGAGCTGTTTTTT.